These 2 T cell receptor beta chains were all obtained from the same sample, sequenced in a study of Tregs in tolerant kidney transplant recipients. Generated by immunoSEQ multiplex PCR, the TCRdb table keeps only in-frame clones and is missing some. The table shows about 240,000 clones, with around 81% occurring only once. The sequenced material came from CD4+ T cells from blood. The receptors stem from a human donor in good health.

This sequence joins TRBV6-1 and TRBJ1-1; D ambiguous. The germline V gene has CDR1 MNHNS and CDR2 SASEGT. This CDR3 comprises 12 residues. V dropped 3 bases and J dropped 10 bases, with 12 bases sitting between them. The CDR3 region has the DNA TGTGCCAGCAGTGAGGATCTATTCGGAGCTTTCTTT. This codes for CASSEDLFGAFF.

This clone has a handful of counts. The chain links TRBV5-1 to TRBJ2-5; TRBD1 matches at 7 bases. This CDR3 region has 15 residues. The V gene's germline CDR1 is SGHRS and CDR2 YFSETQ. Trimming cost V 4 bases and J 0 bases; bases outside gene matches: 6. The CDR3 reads CASSVTGLYQETQYF. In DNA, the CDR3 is TGCGCCAGCAGCGTGACAGGGTTGTACCAAGAGACCCAGTACTTC.